This paragraph covers one T cell receptor (beta chain) sequence. The sample belongs to a study of blood T cell repertoires in COVID-19. Assay used: immunoSEQ multiplex PCR; TCRdb lists only in-frame clones, some missing. The sample lists around 60,000 clones; 90% were seen once. This CDR3 contains 17 residues. In germline, CDR1 is KGHDR, CDR2 SFDVKD. V was cut by 3 bases and J by 2 bases, with 16 bases left in between. The sequenced sample consisted of peripheral blood. The rearrangement links TRBV24-1 to TRBJ2-1; possibly TRBD2 for D (6 bases). The receptor comes from a woman of 80 years or more with active COVID-19. CDR3 nucleotide sequence: TGTGCCACCAGTGATGCGGAGGGCCGAACTCCCTACAATGAGCAGTTCTTC. Protein product: CATSDAEGRTPYNEQFF.